This T cell receptor beta chain emerged from a study of identifying expanded T cells in peripheral blood. Study-wide results and limits: Differentially abundant clones: about 1.2 between replicates, about 16 at two to three weeks, less than 20 at four.

The CDR3 contains 16 residues. Germline CDR1 KGHSH, CDR2 LQKENI. Trimming left V 1 base short and J 0 bases short, with 13 bases between. Concerning this clone itself: Its target is unknown.

This table comes from immunoSEQ multiplex PCR, and its TCRdb copy is limited to in-frame clones, with some not included. This table holds 100,000 to 150,000 clones, more than 75% found once. The V gene is TRBV18, the J gene TRBJ2-7; tentatively, D is TRBD1 (6 bases). This sequence originates from a person aged 18 to 69 in good health. The specimen sequenced was blood. The CDR3 DNA reads TGTGCCAGCTCACCACAACTACGGGACAACTCCTACGAGCAGTACTTC. Translation: CASSPQLRDNSYEQYF.